These 4 T cell receptor beta chains originate from one sample sequenced in a study of T-cell memory formation after mild COVID-19. From the 5' RACE reads, TCRdb called clonotypes with MiXCR, one entry per CDR3 protein. The sample lists 450,000 to 650,000 distinct CDR3 sequences, about 20% occurring once. Sequenced: PBMCs or a T cell subset sorted from them (not recorded which). Every receptor here comes from an adult woman who had mild COVID-19 (a few samples of this study predate the infection). Cell type and time point are not known.

The sample holds a few counts of this clonotype. V and J are TRBV7-8 and TRBJ2-7, with 7 bases matching TRBD1. CDR3 length: 13 residues. Germline CDR1 and CDR2: SGHVS and FQNEAQ. V lost 5 bases, J lost 3 bases, and 4 bases stayed unmatched. The CDR3 is CASSMTGNYEQYF. CDR3 DNA sequence: TGTGCCAGCAGCATGACAGGGAACTACGAGCAGTACTTC.

This clonotype was seen a handful of times. The rearrangement links TRBV11-2 to TRBJ2-1, with 7 bases identical to TRBD2. The V segment lost 5 bases and the J segment 8 bases; nucleotides outside the gene matches: 15. Germline V lookup: CDR1 SGHAT, CDR2 FQNNGV. The CDR3 consists of 16 residues. The CDR3 reads CASSLTVGGIKHEQFF. The DNA of the CDR3 is TGTGCCAGCAGCCTGACTGTGGGGGGGATTAAACATGAGCAGTTCTTC.

V usage is TRBV20-1 and J usage is TRBJ2-1, with D perhaps TRBD1 or TRBD2 (5 bases each). Germline V gives CDR1 DFQATT, CDR2 SNEGSKA (reference sequence). This CDR3 is 13 amino acids long. Trimming left V 4 bases short and J 8 bases short, with 15 bases between. The CDR3, as DNA: TGCAGTGCTATTGACAGCCCCGGGGATGAGCAGTTCTTC. It is translated as CSAIDSPGDEQFF.

The rearrangement links TRBV30 to TRBJ2-5; perhaps TRBD2 as D (6 bases). V was clipped by 4 bases and J by 1 base, with 13 bases between them. The CDR3 is 14 amino acids. Germline V gene lookup returns CDR1 GTSNPN and CDR2 SVGIG (reference sequence). CDR3 sequence reads: CAWKAGGSQETQYF. CDR3 nucleotides: TGTGCCTGGAAGGCCGGGGGATCCCAAGAGACCCAGTACTTC.